These 17 T cell receptor beta chains share one sample of origin, sequenced in a study of blood T cell repertoires in COVID-19. Produced via immunoSEQ multiplex PCR; TCRdb's table is partial and in-frame only. This table has approximately 300,000 clones, 80% to 90% appearing once. What was sequenced was PBMCs or T cells enriched from blood (not recorded which). These receptors were taken from a young woman who had recovered from COVID-19.

This clone was counted a few times. CDR3 bases: TGTGCCACCAGTGATCCGACAGTTCCTTTGGAGACCCAGTACTTC. It codes for CATSDPTVPLETQYF. J is TRBJ2-5 and V is TRBV24-1, with TRBD1 as a possible D gene (5 bases). The germline CDR1 and CDR2 sequences are KGHDR and SFDVKD. Trimming pared 3 bases from V and 5 bases from J, leaving 15 bases between. This CDR3 is 15 amino acids long.

The chain recombines TRBV5-4 with TRBJ2-2; 12 bases map to TRBD2. Trimming took 4 bases from V and 8 from J; bases not matched to a gene: 12. The germline V gene has CDR1 SGHNT and CDR2 YYREEE (reference sequence). The CDR3 runs 17 residues. The CDR3, as DNA: TGTGCCAGCAGCCCGGGACTAGCGGGTTTTACACGGGGGGAGCTGTTTTTT. Amino acid sequence: CASSPGLAGFTRGELFF.

The rearrangement uses TRBV28 and TRBJ1-2, with 9 bases matching TRBD1. The CDR3 has 14 amino acids. Germline V gene data show CDR1 as MDHEN and CDR2 as SYDVKM. The J segment lost 4 bases and the V segment lost 6 bases, leaving 6 bases of the junction unmatched. CDR3 region: CASSTGGSGYGYTF. DNA of the CDR3: TGTGCCAGCAGCACAGGGGGCTCTGGCTATGGCTACACCTTC.

This clone appeared a few times. This CDR3 reads CASSLGSGTGGGKLFF. The CDR3 DNA reads TGTGCCAGCAGCTTGGGTTCCGGGACTGGGGGAGGAAAACTGTTTTTT. The chain joins TRBV7-2 to TRBJ1-4; a weak D match, TRBD1 (5 bases). The CDR3 covers 16 residues. Germline assignment: CDR1 SGHTA and CDR2 FQGNSA. Between the trimmed V and J ends, which lost 3 bases and 10 bases, there was a span of 21 bases.

The chain carries TRBV28 and TRBJ1-3, with D possibly being TRBD1 (6 bases). This CDR3 comprises 17 residues. The V end lost 5 bases, the J end lost 4 bases, and 21 bases lay between the germline ends. CDR1 and CDR2 from the germline V gene are MDHEN and SYDVKM. The CDR3, as DNA: TGTGCCAGCAGTGACCCGAAGAGAGGGGGTTCCGGAAACACCATATATTTT. Residues: CASSDPKRGGSGNTIYF.

This sequence joins TRBV2 and TRBJ1-3; no reliable D call. The germline CDR1 and CDR2 sequences are SNHLY and FYNNEI. The CDR3 has 18 amino acids. V was trimmed by 7 bases and J by 2 bases, leaving 24 bases between them. CDR3 sequence (DNA): TGTGCCAGCATATTGTCTCAGGATAGTTTTTTGGCTGGAAACACCATATATTTT. This encodes CASILSQDSFLAGNTIYF.

The chain recombines TRBV3-1 (or the pseudogene TRBV3-2) with TRBJ1-1, with TRBD1 as a possible D gene (6 bases). The CDR3 consists of 15 residues. Germline values: CDR1 LGHDT, CDR2 YNNKEL (reference sequence). Trimming took off 4 bases at V and 0 bases at J, with 12 bases between the two ends. For the CDR3, the DNA is TGTGCCAGCAGCCCCCAGACAGGTGTGAACACTGAAGCTTTCTTT. Translation gives CASSPQTGVNTEAFF.

The V gene is TRBV6-5, the J gene TRBJ2-7; TRBD1 matches at 7 bases. The CDR3 runs 14 residues. Germline values: CDR1 MNHEY, CDR2 SVGAGI. V shed 6 bases, J shed 6 bases, and the junction held 11 bases outside the gene matches. Written as DNA, the CDR3 is TGTGCCAGCAGGACCGGACAAGGGGGCATCGAGCAGTACTTC. Encoded protein: CASRTGQGGIEQYF.

The chain is built from TRBV5-6 and TRBJ2-3; tentative D call: TRBD2 (6 bases). The V gene lost 7 bases and the J gene lost 5 bases, with 14 bases spanning the gap. Looked up from germline, CDR1 is SGHDT and CDR2 is YYEEEE. The CDR3 covers 13 residues. The CDR3 reads CASVSWGVDTQYF. The CDR3 DNA sequence: TGTGCCAGCGTCAGCTGGGGGGTAGATACGCAGTATTTT.

This chain links TRBV28 with TRBJ1-3; 10 bases line up with TRBD1. The CDR3 contains 15 residues. The V gene's germline CDR1 is MDHEN and CDR2 SYDVKM. The V gene end was trimmed by 6 bases and the J gene end by 3 bases; junction bases not matched to a gene: 5. The CDR3: CASRGQGIYGNTIYF. The CDR3 nucleotides are TGTGCCAGCAGGGGACAGGGGATCTATGGAAACACCATATATTTT.

The chain couples TRBV5-1 to TRBJ1-6; D ambiguous. Germline V gene sequence: CDR1 SGHRS, CDR2 YFSETQ. Trimming cost V 4 bases and J 4 bases, with 9 bases left between them. CDR3 length: 14 residues. In DNA, the CDR3 is TGCGCCAGCAGCGAGGCCCGGTATAATTCACCCCTCCACTTT. Its protein is CASSEARYNSPLHF.

J is TRBJ2-1 and V is TRBV15; possibly TRBD1 for D (5 bases). CDR3 length: 13 residues. Trimming took 3 bases from V and 5 from J, leaving 8 bases between them. Germline V lookup: CDR1 LNHNV, CDR2 YYDKDF (reference sequence). The CDR3 DNA sequence: TGTGCCACCAGCAGGGACATAAACAATGAGCAGTTCTTC. It encodes CATSRDINNEQFF.

CDR3 region: CASNRVWDQPQHF. DNA of the CDR3: TGTGCCAGTAATCGGGTGTGGGATCAGCCCCAGCATTTT. The V gene is TRBV19, the J gene TRBJ1-5; D remains unclear. This CDR3 contains 13 residues. V was shortened by 7 bases and J by 5 bases, with 12 bases between the two germline ends. CDR1 is LNHDA, CDR2 SQIVND, per germline (reference sequence).

This clone was detected only once. The junction and the germline gene differ at one end; a read error may be behind it. This rearrangement joins TRBV7-9 to TRBJ2-7; 10 positions match TRBD2. The germline CDR1 and CDR2 sequences are SEHNR and FQNEAQ (reference sequence). The CDR3 length is 13 residues. CDR3 sequence reads: CASSLAGVGEQYF. The CDR3 region has the DNA TGTGCCAGCAGCCTAGCGGGAGTAGGCGAGCAGTACTTC.

This clone occurred once. The J gene is TRBJ2-1, the V gene TRBV19; 7 bases map to TRBD2. This CDR3 is built from 15 residues. Germline CDR1 LNHDA, CDR2 SQIVND (reference sequence). V dropped 2 bases and J dropped 6; count of bases not matched to a gene: 7. The CDR3 region is CASSIRDYTSNEQFF. Here the CDR3 DNA reads TGTGCCAGTAGTATAAGGGACTACACTTCCAATGAGCAGTTCTTC.

The chain has TRBV6-4 and TRBJ2-2; D perhaps matches TRBD2 (6 bases). The CDR3 extends over 15 amino acids. Trimming stripped 6 bases from V and 9 bases from J, with 20 bases between. Per germline, CDR1 MRHNA and CDR2 SNTAGT. Here the CDR3 DNA reads TGTGCCAGCAGCCCCATCGGAGGGGATGGCCGGGAGCTGTTTTTT. This gives the protein CASSPIGGDGRELFF.

V gene TRBV4-1 combines with J gene TRBJ1-2; D gene uncertain. CDR1 MGHRA and CDR2 YSYEKL come from the germline V gene. CDR3 size: 13 residues. The V end lost 0 bases, the J end lost 8 bases, and 10 bases lay between the germline ends. The CDR3 nucleotides are TGCGCCAGCAGCCAAGAGGGGAGGAGGGGCTACACCTTC. Amino acids: CASSQEGRRGYTF.